Below, one TCR beta chain is given with its context. What it recognizes is unknown. This sample was taken from a study of cytomegalovirus exposure and HLA in healthy donors. Study background: In an earlier analysis, around 100 million unique TCR beta sequences were found from 200 million or so T cells.

Overall study results and limits: The study put 150 to 200 TCR beta chains on its list as cytomegalovirus-associated. Donors belonging to an Asian-associated ancestry cluster reportedly showed fewer N-insertions in productive TCRs than the approximately 690-donor mean, according to what a later analysis found. Later work associated 16,951 TCR beta sequences with HLA alleles at 0.05 false discovery rate.

This CDR3 contains 14 residues. Germline-derived CDR1 and CDR2 are MNHEY and SMNVEV (reference sequence). The V end lost 7 bases, the J end lost 0 bases, and 12 bases lay between the germline ends. The primer mix had 60 Vbeta and 13 Jbeta primers. This table comes from immunoSEQ multiplex PCR, and its TCRdb copy is limited to in-frame clones, with some not included. The data show just over 200,000 clones, roughly 84% seen once. Specimen: PBMCs. The V gene is TRBV27, the J gene TRBJ1-1; D is unresolved. The TCR comes from a man aged 50-60 years in good health and CMV-seronegative. CDR3 DNA sequence: TGTGCCAGCAAAAATTCTCGGGTGAACACTGAAGCTTTCTTT. Translating it yields CASKNSRVNTEAFF.